What follows are 25 T cell receptor beta chains derived from one specimen sequenced in a study of identical twins. TCRdb reprocessed the 5' RACE reads with MiXCR, giving one entry per CDR3 protein. Of fewer than 250,000 distinct CDR3 sequences listed, less than 20% are singletons. Separately, the same data were catalogued under a study of T cells expressing NK-cell markers.

Sample: CD8+ T cells sorted from blood. The receptors stem from a young woman in good health.

The chain joins TRBV6-5 to TRBJ2-1, with D maybe TRBD1 (5 bases). This CDR3 has 15 amino acids. V shed 2 bases and J shed 4 bases, with 12 bases lying between them. The V gene's germline CDR1 is MNHEY and CDR2 SVGAGI. The CDR3 is CASSYPQGQYNEQFF. The CDR3 nucleotides are TGTGCCAGCAGTTACCCGCAGGGCCAATACAATGAGCAGTTCTTC.

The sample holds a few counts of this clonotype. The chain couples TRBV7-9 to TRBJ2-3; 9 bases fit TRBD2. Germline trimming cut 5 bases from V and 4 bases from J; bases unmatched to any gene: 7. Germline V gene lookup returns CDR1 SEHNR and CDR2 FQNEAQ (reference sequence). The CDR3 length is 15 residues. Here the CDR3 reads CASSPLAGEADTQYF. CDR3 in DNA: TGTGCCAGCAGCCCACTAGCGGGTGAGGCAGATACGCAGTATTTT.

The V and J genes are TRBV29-1 and TRBJ2-7, with TRBD2 identical over 11 bases. The CDR3 is 14 amino acids. Germline values: CDR1 SQVTM, CDR2 ANQGSEA. With V trimmed by 7 bases and J by 3 bases, 8 bases remained unmatched. This CDR3 reads CSASGTSGIYEQYF. The CDR3 DNA follows: TGCAGCGCTTCCGGGACTAGCGGTATCTACGAGCAGTACTTC.

The rearrangement joins TRBV29-1 to TRBJ1-1; D not certain. Trimming pared 0 bases from V and 0 bases from J, leaving 5 bases between. This CDR3 has 13 residues. Germline loops: CDR1 SQVTM, CDR2 ANQGSEA. The CDR3: CSVEDPMNTEAFF. The CDR3 DNA reads TGCAGCGTTGAAGATCCGATGAACACTGAAGCTTTCTTT.

The V and J genes are TRBV7-7 and TRBJ1-1; no definite D call. CDR3 length: 16 residues. The V end lost 1 base, the J end lost 3 bases, and 15 bases lay between the germline ends. Germline V gene lookup returns CDR1 SSHAT and CDR2 FNYEAQ (reference sequence). CDR3 in DNA: TGTGCCAGCAGCTTAGGTTTAGGGAAACGGGACACTGAAGCTTTCTTT. Its protein is CASSLGLGKRDTEAFF.

There are a few counts of this clonotype. J is TRBJ2-7 and V is TRBV27; TRBD1 matches at 8 bases. The ends lost 6 bases at V and 3 bases at J; junction bases unmatched: 4. From germline, CDR1 is MNHEY and CDR2 SMNVEV (reference sequence). This CDR3 has 13 amino acids. This chain's CDR3 is CASSGQGYYEQYF. CDR3 nucleotide sequence: TGTGCCAGCAGCGGACAGGGATACTACGAGCAGTACTTC.

The rearrangement links TRBV6-1 to TRBJ1-1; the D is unclear. V shed 0 bases and J shed 1 base, with 6 bases lying between them. CDR1 MNHNS and CDR2 SASEGT come from the germline V gene. The CDR3 length is 14 residues. As DNA, the CDR3 is TGTGCCAGCAGTGAAGCTGCAGAGAACACTGAAGCTTTCTTT. Its protein product is CASSEAAENTEAFF.

This clonotype came up a few times. The rearrangement joins TRBV9 to TRBJ2-3; perhaps D is TRBD1 or TRBD2 (6 bases each). The CDR3 has 15 amino acids. The germline V gene encodes CDR1 SGDLS and CDR2 YYNGEE. Trimming removed 0 bases at V and 1 base at J, with 9 bases between. For the CDR3, the DNA is TGTGCCAGCAGCGTAGGGGGGGCCGGCACAGATACGCAGTATTTT. Translating it yields CASSVGGAGTDTQYF. Together with reference TRBV9 and TRBJ2-3, the CDR3 gives the full variable domain: DSGVTQTPKHLITATGQRVTLRCSPRSGDLSVYWYQQSLDQGLQFLIQYYNGEERAKGNILERFSAQQFPDLHSELNLSSLELGDSALYFCASSVGGAGTDTQYFGPGTRLTVL.

There are a few counts of this clonotype. The chain carries TRBV12-3 or TRBV12-4 and TRBJ2-7; D remains unclear. Trimming removed 6 bases at V and 3 bases at J, with 15 bases between. There are 14 residues in the CDR3. For the CDR3, the DNA is TGTGCCAGCAGGCGGAGCAGCAACATCTACGAGCAGTACTTC. Translating gives CASRRSSNIYEQYF.

The rearrangement uses TRBV6-5 and TRBJ2-2; no definite D call. V gave up 3 bases and J gave up 6 bases, with 17 bases separating them. This CDR3 is built from 16 residues. Germline CDR1 MNHEY, CDR2 SVGAGI. CDR3 sequence (DNA): TGTGCCAGCAGTTATCGGCGGCTGCGCCCCCCCGGGGAGCTGTTTTTT. It codes for CASSYRRLRPPGELFF.

This clonotype was counted only a few times. The gene calls are TRBV9 and TRBJ2-2; 9 bases are shared with TRBD1. The germline V gene has CDR1 SGDLS and CDR2 YYNGEE. Losses at the gene ends were 3 bases for V and 2 bases for J; bases not matched to a gene: 5. The CDR3 sequence is 16 residues long. DNA for the CDR3: TGTGCCAGCAGCGCCCCGGGACAGGGCAACACCGGGGAGCTGTTTTTT. Translation gives CASSAPGQGNTGELFF.

This clonotype was counted between two and nine times. The chain carries TRBV6-5 and TRBJ2-7; D not resolved. The germline V gene has CDR1 MNHEY and CDR2 SVGAGI. This CDR3 is built from 13 residues. The V end lost 4 bases, the J end lost 1 base, and 8 bases lay between the germline ends. The DNA for the CDR3 is TGTGCCAGCAGTTTTGACGGGTCCTACGAGCAGTACTTC. Encoded protein: CASSFDGSYEQYF.

This sequence joins TRBV6-1 and TRBJ2-1; 7 bases are a match to TRBD2. There are 17 residues in the CDR3. Germline V gene sequence: CDR1 MNHNS, CDR2 SASEGT. With V trimmed by 8 bases and J by 0 bases, 13 bases remained unmatched. CDR3 DNA: TGTGCCAGCTCGATGGGGGGGGGATTAAGCTCCTACAATGAGCAGTTCTTC. Protein product: CASSMGGGLSSYNEQFF.

The genes are TRBV12-3 or TRBV12-4 and TRBJ2-4, with 8 bases fitting TRBD2. CDR3 length equals 17 residues. Trimming took 2 bases from V and 6 from J; bases not matched to a gene: 12. The CDR3, as DNA: TGTGCCAGCAGTTTACAGCGGGAGAGTTATCGGGGAAACATTCAGTACTTC. This translates into CASSLQRESYRGNIQYF.

V gene TRBV29-1 combines with J gene TRBJ1-1, with no clear D. Germline V gene lookup returns CDR1 SQVTM and CDR2 ANQGSEA. CDR3 length equals 15 residues. Trimming pared 1 base from V and 0 bases from J, leaving 12 bases between. CDR3 amino acids: CSVEGKSWVNTEAFF. CDR3 in DNA: TGCAGCGTTGAAGGTAAAAGTTGGGTGAACACTGAAGCTTTCTTT.

The gene calls are TRBV9 and TRBJ2-7, with D perhaps TRBD1 or TRBD2 (6 bases each). The germline V and J ends were trimmed by 0 bases and 6 bases, with 10 bases remaining between them. Germline-derived CDR1 and CDR2 are SGDLS and YYNGEE. The CDR3 is 13 amino acids. The CDR3 nucleotides read TGTGCCAGCAGCGTAGCGGGGGCGGCCGAGCAGTACTTC. This translates into CASSVAGAAEQYF.

This clonotype was counted only a few times. The chain joins TRBV6-1 to TRBJ1-5; D gene uncertain. From germline, CDR1 is MNHNS and CDR2 SASEGT. V lost 6 bases and J lost 2, with 14 bases in between. The CDR3 spans 15 residues. The CDR3 region has the DNA TGTGCCAGCAGCGACACAAGGACGGGCAATCAGCCCCAGCATTTT. Translating it yields CASSDTRTGNQPQHF.

This chain joins TRBV12-3 or TRBV12-4 and TRBJ1-1, with D possibly being TRBD1 (5 bases). V gave up 8 bases and J gave up 5 bases, with 12 bases separating them. The CDR3 loop spans 12 amino acids. For the CDR3, the DNA is TGTGCCAGCGGGTGGGGCAGGACTGAAGCTTTCTTT. It encodes CASGWGRTEAFF.

A few counts support this clonotype. This chain connects TRBV12-3 or TRBV12-4 to TRBJ1-6, with no clear D. V shed 0 bases and J shed 8 bases, with 2 bases lying between them. The CDR3 extends over 12 amino acids. CDR3: CASSLADSPLHF. CDR3 DNA sequence: TGTGCCAGCAGTTTAGCGGATTCACCCCTCCACTTT.

This clonotype was seen a handful of times. The chain uses TRBV6-5 and TRBJ2-1; no reliable D call. Trimming left V 0 bases short and J 6 bases short, with 15 bases between. CDR3 length equals 16 residues. Germline V gene sequence: CDR1 MNHEY, CDR2 SVGAGI. The CDR3 bases are TGTGCCAGCAGTTACTCTCGGGTTTCTTCGAGCAATGAGCAGTTCTTC. It codes for CASSYSRVSSSNEQFF.

This clonotype appeared many times. V usage is TRBV5-6 and J usage is TRBJ2-3; the D call may be TRBD1 or TRBD2 (5 bases each). Germline V lookup: CDR1 SGHDT, CDR2 YYEEEE. This CDR3 has 14 amino acids. V gave up 6 bases and J gave up 4 bases, with 15 bases separating them. The DNA of the CDR3 is TGTGCCAGCACCCTGAGGGGCGCGGCAGATACGCAGTATTTT. Its translation: CASTLRGAADTQYF.

In this sample, this clonotype turned up many times. V usage is TRBV7-8 and J usage is TRBJ2-3; 11 bases map to TRBD2. Trimming took 2 bases from V and 6 from J; bases not matched to a gene: 4. Germline V gene data show CDR1 as SGHVS and CDR2 as FQNEAQ. This CDR3 is built from 15 residues. The CDR3 reads CASSLLSGGADTQYF. For the CDR3, the DNA is TGTGCCAGCAGCTTACTTAGCGGGGGGGCCGATACGCAGTATTTT. The variable domain in full, completed from reference TRBV7-8 and TRBJ2-3, reads GAGVSQSPRYKVAKRGQDVALRCDPISGHVSLFWYQQALGQGPEFLTYFQNEAQLDKSGLPSDRFFAERPEGSVSTLKIQRTQQEDSAVYLCASSLLSGGADTQYFGPGTRLTVL.

The chain is built from TRBV11-2 and TRBJ2-2, with 10 positions matching TRBD2. Germline trimming cut 5 bases from V and 10 bases from J; bases unmatched to any gene: 16. CDR3 length: 17 amino acids. The germline V gene encodes CDR1 SGHAT and CDR2 FQNNGV. CDR3 loop: CASSLSVASGSPAELFF. DNA for the CDR3: TGTGCCAGCAGCCTTAGTGTGGCTAGCGGGAGCCCTGCGGAGCTGTTTTTT.

The V call is TRBV30, the J call TRBJ2-3; D might be TRBD1 (6 bases). CDR3 length equals 12 residues. Between the trimmed V and J ends, which lost 3 bases and 4 bases, there was a span of 8 bases. CDR1 and CDR2 (germline): GTSNPN, SVGIG (reference sequence). CDR3: CAWSPGADTQYF. CDR3 coding DNA: TGTGCCTGGAGCCCAGGGGCAGATACGCAGTATTTT. Variable domain in full (rest from reference TRBV30 and TRBJ2-3): SQTIHQWPATLVQPVGSPLSLECTVEGTSNPNLYWYRQAAGRGLQLLFYSVGIGQISSEVPQNLSASRPQDRQFILSSKKLLLSDSGFYLCAWSPGADTQYFGPGTRLTVL.

The J gene is TRBJ1-5, the V gene TRBV29-1; no clear D gene. V lost 4 bases to trimming and J lost 2 bases, with 6 bases between them. The germline CDR1 and CDR2 sequences are SQVTM and ANQGSEA. The CDR3 is made up of 12 amino acids. The CDR3 DNA reads as TGCAGCGTTGCTGACGGCAATCAGCCCCAGCATTTT. Translation: CSVADGNQPQHF.